This T cell receptor beta chain was retrieved from a study of cytomegalovirus exposure and HLA in healthy donors. Study summary: A previous analysis identified 95 million to 120 million unique TCR beta sequences derived from around 200 million T cells. Out of 398 genotyped donors, about 80% belonged to the Caucasian-associated ancestry cluster. Study-wide results and limits: A previous analysis found most TCR beta V segments productive roughly 87% or roughly 30% of the time. Presence/absence analyses assumed roughly uniform sequencing depth across donors, which may not hold.

CDR1 is MNHEY and CDR2 is SMNVEV in the germline V gene (reference sequence). The V gene end was trimmed by 8 bases and the J gene end by 1 base; junction bases not matched to a gene: 4. The CDR3 has 14 residues. It was with 60 Vbeta and 13 Jbeta primers that the PCR ran. Libraries were prepared by immunoSEQ multiplex PCR; TCRdb keeps only in-frame clonotypes and omits some of them. The table shows 75,000 to 95,000 clones, with over 60% occurring only once. Note on this clone: The antigen remains unidentified.

This chain joins TRBV27 and TRBJ1-5; 8 nucleotides agree with TRBD1. The receptor's source is a woman in her fifties or sixties in good health and CMV-seropositive. The sample consisted of PBMCs. The CDR3 DNA reads as TGTGCCAGCGGGAGGACAGGGAGCAATCAGCCCCAGCATTTT. Protein product: CASGRTGSNQPQHF.